This T cell receptor beta chain was sequenced in a study of breast tumors, draining lymph nodes, adjacent tissues. The study's findings and limits: Luminal-like breast cancer showed significantly higher tumor–nontumor repertoire similarity than basal-like. Tumors had less TCR diversity than lymph nodes, more than nontumor tissue. The lymph node origin of tumor T cells was framed as consistent with a hypothesis, not demonstrated. Data fit most tumor T cells coming from lymph node, expanding in tumor.

Comments on this clonotype: Its matching antigen is unknown. A clone one base away is much larger, so this may be a read error.

The CDR3 has 13 residues. V dropped 11 bases and J dropped 1; count of bases not matched to a gene: 4. Germline loops: CDR1 MNHEY, CDR2 SVGEGT. TCRdb redid the calling of the multiplex PCR reads with MiXCR, one entry per CDR3 protein. The repertoire has some 170,000 distinct CDR3 sequences, approximately 30% of them found once; the top ten carry roughly 3.8%. Samples came from axillary lymph nodes draining the breast cancer. The receptor comes from a female donor with breast cancer. Some clones in this sample may be carry-over from other donors' samples. The chain combines TRBV6-2 or TRBV6-3 with TRBJ1-3; 8 bases are shared with TRBD1. Sequencing was carried out using axillary lymph node tissue. The CDR3 DNA sequence: TGTGCCCTCAGGGGGCGTTCTGGAAACACCATATATTTT. Protein: CALRGRSGNTIYF.